This TCR beta chain stems from a study of monozygotic twins with inflammatory bowel disease. Study-level findings and limits: Clonotype overlap with others was lower in IBD patients than in healthy twins, a difference that was greatest with disease activity. Heterogeneous immunosuppressive treatment regimens may have introduced variability into patient repertoires.

As to this clonotype: As yet, its antigen is unknown.

The CDR3 is 16 residues long. Germline-derived CDR1 and CDR2 are LGHDT and YNNKEL (reference sequence). With the 5' RACE reads reprocessed, TCRdb shows one record per CDR3 protein and no DNA. The sample table sets out approximately 400,000 distinct CDR3 sequences. The sample was blood. The chain joins TRBV3-1 to TRBJ2-1; the D gene TCRdb calls, TRBD2, cannot be checked with no DNA. The receptor was derived from a human donor with ulcerative colitis or Crohn's disease, or a healthy co-twin of an affected twin (not recorded which). CDR3 protein: CASSQNIAGGPDEQFF.